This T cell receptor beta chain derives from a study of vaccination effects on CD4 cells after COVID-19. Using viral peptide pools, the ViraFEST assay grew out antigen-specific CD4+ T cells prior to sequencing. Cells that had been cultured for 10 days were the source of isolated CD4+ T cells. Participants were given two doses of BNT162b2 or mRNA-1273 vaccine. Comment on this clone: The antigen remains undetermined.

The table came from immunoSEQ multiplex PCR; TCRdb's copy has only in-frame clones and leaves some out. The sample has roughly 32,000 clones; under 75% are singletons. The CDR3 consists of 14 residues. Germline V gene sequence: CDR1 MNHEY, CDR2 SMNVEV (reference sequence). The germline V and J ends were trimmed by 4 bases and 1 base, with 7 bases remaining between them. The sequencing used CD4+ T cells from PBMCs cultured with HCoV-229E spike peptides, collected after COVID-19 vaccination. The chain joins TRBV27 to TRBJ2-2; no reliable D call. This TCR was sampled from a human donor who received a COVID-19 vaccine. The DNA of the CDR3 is TGTGCCAGCAGTTGGAACTGGAACACCGGGGAGCTGTTTTTT. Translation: CASSWNWNTGELFF.